Following are 15 T cell receptor beta chains from one sample sequenced in a study of response to subunit inactivated influenza vaccine (dated by TCRdb to 2016 to 2019). The receptor library was made with RT-PCR. TCRdb names Illumina HiSeq 2500 as the instrument used. The raw public data were reprocessed by TCRdb itself: fastp quality trimming at Q25, MiXCR clonotype calling, in-frame beta chains only. Each entry is one CDR3 protein sequence, shown with its most common DNA and genes. This sample comprises approximately 500,000 distinct CDR3 sequences, about 15% of them detected only once. The top ten clones comprise 11% of the sample. The material sequenced was PBMCs from blood, taken approximately 13 days after vaccination. These receptors all stem from a man aged 45 to 65 who received an inactivated influenza vaccine. Donor details come from another sample of the same person, matched by shared clones.

The chain has TRBV6-2 or TRBV6-3 and TRBJ1-1, with no clear D. The CDR3 is 16 amino acids. V lost 0 bases and J 5 bases, leaving 16 bases between the germline ends. CDR1 and CDR2 (germline): MNHEY, SVGEGT. This CDR3 is CASSYSIFRLDTEAFF. The CDR3 nucleotides read TGTGCCAGCAGTTACTCGATATTTCGGCTCGATACTGAAGCTTTCTTT.

The J gene is TRBJ2-1, the V gene TRBV6-1, with 8 nucleotides matching TRBD2. V gave up 5 bases and J gave up 2 bases; unmatched junction bases: 11. CDR1 is MNHNS and CDR2 is SASEGT in the germline V gene. This CDR3 comprises 17 residues. The CDR3 nucleotides read TGTGCCAGCAGTCGTGGTCGCAGCGGGAGCCCCTACAATGAGCAGTTCTTC. Translating gives CASSRGRSGSPYNEQFF.

The V and J genes are TRBV24-1 and TRBJ2-1, with 8 bases that match TRBD2. Losses at the gene ends were 4 bases for V and 7 bases for J; bases not matched to a gene: 11. The germline V gene has CDR1 KGHDR and CDR2 SFDVKD. This CDR3 region has 16 residues. The CDR3 is CATSDQAQRERNEQFF. Written as DNA, the CDR3 is TGTGCCACCAGTGACCAGGCCCAGCGGGAGAGGAATGAGCAGTTCTTC.

This clonotype was counted a few times. This chain uses TRBV12-3 or TRBV12-4 with TRBJ1-5, with D possibly matching TRBD1 (5 bases). The CDR3 runs 15 residues. The V and J ends lost 5 bases and 6 bases respectively, with 17 bases between them. The DNA of the CDR3 is TGTGCCAGCAGTCCACCCCTGGGGGGGGGTCAGCCCCAGCATTTT. This codes for CASSPPLGGGQPQHF.

The chain links TRBV4-1 to TRBJ2-5; TRBD1 matches 7 bases. Germline lookup yields CDR1 MGHRA and CDR2 YSYEKL. V lost 3 bases and J lost 4; bases outside the gene matches: 11. The length of the CDR3 is 16 residues. The CDR3 DNA reads TGCGCCAGCAGCCACCCGACAGGGTCTTTTAGAGAGACCCAGTACTTC. Translation gives CASSHPTGSFRETQYF.

The chain joins TRBV15 to TRBJ1-1, with 10 bases aligning to TRBD1. Germline trimming cut 4 bases from V and 8 bases from J; bases unmatched to any gene: 10. The CDR3 has 15 amino acids. Germline CDR1 and CDR2: LNHNV and YYDKDF (reference sequence). The CDR3 DNA reads as TGTGCCACCAGCACGAAGAGACAGGGGGCGGCGGAAGCTTTCTTT. Protein product: CATSTKRQGAAEAFF.

This clonotype was seen only a few times. The V call is TRBV20-1, the J call TRBJ1-5; no clear D gene. The CDR3 runs 14 residues. V lost 3 bases to trimming and J lost 3 bases, with 12 bases between them. CDR1 and CDR2 from the germline V gene are DFQATT and SNEGSKA (reference sequence). CDR3 in amino acids: CSASRARINQPQHF. CDR3 coding DNA: TGCAGTGCTAGTCGGGCCAGAATCAATCAGCCCCAGCATTTT.

The J gene is TRBJ2-3, the V gene TRBV4-2, with 7 bases fitting TRBD2. Germline CDR1 reads LGHNA; CDR2 reads YNFKEQ. This CDR3 spans 17 amino acids. The V and J ends lost 4 bases and 1 base, in that order; junction bases with no gene match: 11. CDR3 coding DNA: TGTGCCAGCAGCCGATCAGTATCCGCGGGGGGCACAGATACGCAGTATTTT. Translating it yields CASSRSVSAGGTDTQYF.

The V and J genes are TRBV20-1 and TRBJ2-3, with D perhaps matching TRBD2 (5 bases). CDR1 is DFQATT and CDR2 is SNEGSKA in the germline V gene (reference sequence). V lost 6 bases, J lost 2 bases, and 15 bases lay in between. The CDR3 is 14 amino acids. The CDR3 nucleotides read TGCAGTGCAGGTGCTAGCTATAACACAGATACGCAGTATTTT. Its protein is CSAGASYNTDTQYF.

This clonotype was found a few times. The chain couples TRBV5-1 to TRBJ2-7, with D perhaps given as TRBD1 or TRBD2 (7 bases each). Per germline, CDR1 SGHRS and CDR2 YFSETQ. The ends were cut back, 8 bases at V and 3 bases at J, with 15 bases in the middle. This CDR3 contains 13 residues. CDR3 DNA sequence: TGCGCCAGTGATACAGGGGAGGGCTACGAGCAGTACTTC. The encoded protein is CASDTGEGYEQYF. The variable domain in full, completed from reference TRBV5-1 and TRBJ2-7, reads KAGVTQTPRYLIKTRGQQVTLSCSPISGHRSVSWYQQTPGQGLQFLFEYFSETQRNKGNFPGRFSGRQFSNSRSEMNVSTLELGDSALYLCASDTGEGYEQYFGPGTRLTVT.

This chain links TRBV2 with TRBJ2-2, with 10 nucleotides matching TRBD1. V lost 7 bases and J lost 0; bases outside the gene matches: 5. Germline V gives CDR1 SNHLY, CDR2 FYNNEI. The CDR3 is 16 residues long. The CDR3 loop is CASIRDRGANTGELFF. CDR3 bases: TGTGCCAGCATCAGGGACAGGGGCGCGAACACCGGGGAGCTGTTTTTT.

This clonotype was recorded a few times. This chain joins TRBV6-1 and TRBJ2-3, with 11 nucleotides matching TRBD2. Trimming cost V 7 bases and J 5 bases; bases outside gene matches: 17. The CDR3 runs to 18 residues. The V gene's germline CDR1 is MNHNS and CDR2 SASEGT. CDR3 amino acids: CASTSRQNSGRAEDTQYF. CDR3 bases: TGTGCCAGCACCTCCCGCCAAAATAGCGGGAGGGCCGAAGATACGCAGTATTTT.

V usage is TRBV29-1 and J usage is TRBJ1-1, with a tentative D call TRBD1 (5 bases). This CDR3 comprises 12 residues. CDR1 is SQVTM and CDR2 is ANQGSEA in the germline V gene. With 4 bases removed from V and 4 bases from J, the gap between germline ends came to 10 bases. This CDR3 reads CSVAGVGTEAFF. CDR3 coding DNA: TGCAGCGTTGCGGGGGTGGGCACTGAAGCTTTCTTT.

V and J are TRBV11-2 and TRBJ1-1; D unclear. V was clipped by 3 bases and J by 0 bases, with 2 bases between them. CDR1 is SGHAT, CDR2 FQNNGV, per germline. The CDR3 runs 12 residues. For the CDR3, the DNA is TGTGCCAGCAGCTTCATGAACACTGAAGCTTTCTTT. Its protein is CASSFMNTEAFF.

As regards this clonotype: A much larger clone is a single base away; this may be a read error. The chain employs TRBV12-3 or TRBV12-4 and TRBJ2-1; D unresolved. The CDR3 consists of 11 residues. V was pared by 6 bases and J by 7 bases, with 7 bases between. The CDR3 DNA reads TGTGCCAGCAGATGTGATAATGAGCAGTTCTTC. Protein sequence: CASRCDNEQFF.